This TCR beta chain is drawn from a study of cytomegalovirus exposure and HLA in healthy donors. Study as a whole: There were 85 million or so unique TCRs (from HLA-typed donors) in an early data release.

At the time of sampling, donors were nominally healthy, though unrecorded immune exposures were likely. To note about this clone: Its matching antigen is unknown. At one end, the junction sequence differs from germline, possibly due to a read error.

The primer mix had 60 Vbeta and 13 Jbeta primers. Method: immunoSEQ multiplex PCR; TCRdb's copy keeps in-frame clones and lacks some. The sample has roughly 98,000 clones, around three quarters seen once; the top ten hold 2% to 2.5%. The CDR3 spans 19 residues. Germline V gene sequence: CDR1 SGHDN, CDR2 FVKESK. Regarding the study as a whole: Information on immune exposure was restricted to one variable (CMV serostatus). For cytomegalovirus status, the classifier reportedly gave diagnoses with high specificity and sensitivity.

The V gene is TRBV14, the J gene TRBJ2-5, with 8 bases that match TRBD2. The sequence derives from a man aged 40-49 years in good health and CMV-seronegative. Sequenced sample: PBMCs. The CDR3 nucleotides are TGTGCCAGCAGCCCCTTTTTCGGGGGGGGCGCCCGATTCCAAGAGGCCCAGTACTTC. It is translated as CASSPFFGGGARFQEAQYF. Together with reference TRBV14 and TRBJ2-5, the CDR3 gives the full variable domain: EAGVTQFPSHSVIEKGQTVTLRCDPISGHDNLYWYRRVMGKEIKFLLHFVKESKQDESGMPNNRFLAERTGGTYSTLKVQPAELEDSGVYFCASSPFFGGGARFQEAQYFGPGTRLLVL.